This entry concerns a single T cell receptor beta chain. This clone came up a few times. This receptor's antigen is unknown. Base-call qualities are not available, and no considerably larger clone is one nucleotide away. CDR1 and CDR2 were assigned from the germline V gene (reference sequence) as LNHNV and YYDKDF. The CDR3 sequence holds 12 residues, the cysteine and phenylalanine included. Only the CDR3 DNA stays, 36 bases, in frame from base 1. V is reduced by 6 bases and J by 0 bases, leaving a spacing of 3 bases between them. PBMC libraries used mostly about 0.5 ug of input genomic DNA for deep sequencing, with six replicates per sample. The immunoSEQ hsTCRbeta kit was used to prepare TCRbeta libraries according to the manufacturer's instructions. An Illumina NovaSeq 6000 S4 flow cell was used to sequence the final libraries, which had first been combined to 3 nM. The authors' analysis ran thus. The immunoSEQ Analyzer handled quality control and preprocessing of the raw data. The analysis was restricted to productive rearrangements, with each unique CDR3 amino acid sequence defining a clonotype. Repertoire clonality was estimated as the Gini-Simpson index, which was calculated using the R package tcR. Gini indices were compared with Student's t test, and associations with tumor size change were assessed by Pearson correlation. TCRdb took over this immuneACCESS table, retaining in-frame rearrangements with V and J assigned. Such tables are incomplete; in checked studies, under half of the missing clones stem from an unresolved V gene, and the remainder is unexplained. Clone size and the V and J calls come from that table; the DNA yielded D and trimming. A total of 10,000 to 15,000 clones appear in this sample, around three fifths of them only once. Jointly, the top ten make up about 2.5% of the sample.

The sample's time point label, decoded: before neoadjuvant nivolumab. Patients had been newly diagnosed with stage II-IVA oral cavity squamous cell carcinoma, and no prior systemic or radiation treatment had been given to the patients. The cohort consisted of patients with HPV-negative, locally advanced oral cavity squamous cell carcinoma. Peripheral blood mononuclear cells were analyzed directly, without maintenance or expansion in culture. Samples came from a longitudinal correlative study of a single-arm phase II trial of neoadjuvant nivolumab in oral cavity squamous cell carcinoma. Genomic DNA-based TCRbeta sequencing was performed on subject-matched pre- and post-treatment PBMCs and tumors from three responders and three non-responders. Peripheral blood mononuclear cells were drawn once before nivolumab treatment and a second time after treatment, when surgery took place. The Maxwell RSC DNA from Cells kit was used to isolate genomic DNA from PBMCs.

The data are from a study of neoadjuvant anti-PD-1 for oral cavity cancer listed by TCRdb under 2021. Background on the whole study: Three to four biweekly doses of nivolumab at 3 mg/kg were mostly administered to patients before curative-intent surgical resection. Patients without progression received a fourth nivolumab dose around day 43 and underwent definitive surgical resection on days 50-56. Under RECIST 1.1, patients with complete response, partial response or stable disease were classed as responders, and patients with progression were classed as non-responders. The parent correlative cohort had 11 to 12 patients and a response rate of roughly 34%. General study outcomes and caveats: After neoadjuvant nivolumab, non-responders showed significantly higher T cell clonality (Gini index) in PBMCs than responders did. Higher pretreatment blood TCRbeta clonality and lower post-treatment tumor TCRbeta clonality were correlated with higher pretreatment blood Treg/Th17 ratios. TCR analyses included only a few patients per response group, and the authors called for larger cohorts for validation.

Sequencing used PBMCs, obtained before nivolumab (anti-PD-1) treatment. The sequence came from a person aged 35 to 85 with oral cavity squamous cell carcinoma. The chain is assembled from TRBV15 and TRBJ1-3, with the D segment identity uncertain. At the DNA level, the sequence is TGTGCCACCAGGGCCTCTGGAAACACCATATATTTT. The translation is CATRASGNTIYF. The entire variable domain, with the stretches around the CDR3 drawn from the reference TRBV15 and TRBJ1-3 proteins, is DAMVIQNPRYQVTQFGKPVTLSCSQTLNHNVMYWYQQKSSQAPKLLFHYYDKDFNNEADTPDNFQSRRPNTSFCFLDIRSPGLGDTAMYLCATRASGNTIYFGEGSWLTVV.